This TCR beta chain appears in the sequencing data of a study of blood T cell repertoires in COVID-19. The germline V gene encodes CDR1 SGHNT and CDR2 YYREEE (reference sequence). The CDR3 length is 15 residues. Losses at the gene ends were 4 bases for V and 4 bases for J; bases not matched to a gene: 9. Participants came from around 25 US areas, aged about 18 to 89 years. Generated by immunoSEQ multiplex PCR, the TCRdb table keeps only in-frame clones and is missing some. The top ten hold 1% to 1.5% of the sample, which has about 270,000 clones, approximately 88% seen once. Sequenced sample: PBMCs or T cells enriched from blood (not recorded which). This clonotype originated in a woman in her thirties or forties with acute COVID-19. The genes are TRBV5-4 and TRBJ1-2, with TRBD1 matching 8 bases. The CDR3 loop reads CASSKRQGPGYGYTF. Written as DNA, the CDR3 is TGTGCCAGCAGCAAAAGACAGGGGCCCGGCTATGGCTACACCTTC.